The source of this T cell receptor beta chain is a study of blood T cell repertoires in COVID-19. The germline V gene has CDR1 PRHDT and CDR2 FYEKMQ (reference sequence). With V trimmed by 8 bases and J by 4 bases, 11 bases remained unmatched. The CDR3 has 15 amino acids. The repertoire was sequenced with immunoSEQ multiplex PCR; TCRdb's copy has only in-frame clones and lacks some. The repertoire holds roughly 330,000 clones, with roughly 90% as singletons. This sequence was found in a woman in her 50s with active or convalescent COVID-19. The sequencing input was peripheral blood. The chain couples TRBV13 to TRBJ2-3; 8 bases are a match to TRBD2. The CDR3 DNA sequence: TGTGCCAGCTCCTTCAGAGCGGGAGTCCCAGATACGCAGTATTTT. Amino acids: CASSFRAGVPDTQYF.